A selection of T cell receptor beta chains follows, all from one sample in a study of T cells in Graves' hyperthyroidism and ophthalmopathy. Via MiXCR, TCRdb re-called the multiplex PCR reads, giving one row per CDR3 protein. The sample shows hundreds of thousands of distinct CDR3 sequences, around 21% of them seen only once. The sequenced material came from blood. The receptors shown here come from a man aged 25-45 years with Graves' ophthalmopathy. CDR3s include the opening cysteine and the closing phenylalanine or tryptophan. Fields, in order: D gene, clone size, V gene, J gene, CDR3 DNA, CDR3 protein. A D gene is named only where the DNA matches it firmly. Rows may omit the clone size; those that give it use once, few, many or a size class.

TRBD2,-,TRBV5-1,TRBJ2-7,TGCGCCAGCAGCTTGGCGGAGCGGGAGCGTGACGAGCAGTACTTC,CASSLAERERDEQYF
TRBD2,-,TRBV11-3,TRBJ2-1,TGTGCCAGCTCACTCTGGTTTGGAGCGGGGAGCTCCTACAATGAGCAGTTCTTC,CASSLWFGAGSSYNEQFF
-,many,TRBV18,TRBJ2-5,TGTGCCAGCTCACCAGAGGGAGCAGAGACCCAGTACTTC,CASSPEGAETQYF
-,many,TRBV2,TRBJ1-4,TGTGCCAGCTCAGCCGGGCGGAATGAAAAACTGTTTTTT,CASSAGRNEKLFF
TRBD1,-,TRBV7-9,TRBJ2-7,TGTGCCAGCAGCTCCCCCACCGGGACAGGGGGCTATGAGCAGTACTTC,CASSSPTGTGGYEQYF
TRBD1,few,TRBV6-2/TRBV6-3,TRBJ1-1,TGTGCCAGCAGTACAGGACAGGGGGCTAACACTGAAGCTTTCTTT,CASSTGQGANTEAFF
-,many,TRBV5-1,TRBJ2-3,TGCGCCAGCAGCTGGCGGGCCGAGGAGGATACGCAGTATTTT,CASSWRAEEDTQYF
TRBD2,few,TRBV11-2,TRBJ2-7,TGTGCCAGCAGCTTATTTCGACTAGCGGGCCCTCTTACCTACGAGCAGTACTTC,CASSLFRLAGPLTYEQYF
TRBD1,few,TRBV12-3/TRBV12-4,TRBJ2-2,TGTGCCAGCAAAAGACAGGGGGGCGGCGGGGAGCTGTTTTTT,CASKRQGGGGELFF
-,-,TRBV6-6,TRBJ1-1,TGTGCCAGCAGTTACTGGCAGAACACTGAAGCTTTCTTT,CASSYWQNTEAFF
TRBD2,many,TRBV18,TRBJ2-1,TGTGCCAGCTCACAAAGCGGGAGTGGCAATGAGCAGTTCTTC,CASSQSGSGNEQFF
TRBD1,-,TRBV28,TRBJ1-5,TGTGCCAGCAGTCCCCCCGGGTCAGGGGGCATTAGGGCCCAGCATTTT,CASSPPGSGGIRAQHF
-,few,TRBV18,TRBJ2-7,TGTGCCAGCTCACCTTCGACAACCTACGAGCAGTACTTC,CASSPSTTYEQYF
TRBD2,-,TRBV6-5,TRBJ2-1,TGTGCCAGCAGTTCTTCTAGCGGGAGTAAAGATGAGCAGTTCTTC,CASSSSSGSKDEQFF